There are a few counts of the clone carrying this T cell receptor beta chain. Its target is not known. TCRdb processed the RACE reads anew with MiXCR; each CDR3 protein has one entry. The data contain about 270,000 distinct CDR3 sequences, over 7.5% of them singletons. The data stem from a study of human T cells and chemical hapten exposure. Regarding the study as a whole: The donors suffered from alopecia, so their immune response may not match that of healthy people. DPC sensitization left the count of TCRs above 1 in 1000 unchanged.

There are 11 residues in the CDR3. The ends lost 11 bases at V and 6 bases at J; junction bases unmatched: 4. In germline, CDR1 is LGHNA, CDR2 YNFKEQ. Time point specified: pre-sensitization, week 0. Indicated treatment: therapeutic diphenylcyclopropenone sensitization with weekly scalp DPC. The input for sequencing was whole blood, taken in connection with sensitization to the hapten diphenylcyclopropenone (DPC). The receptor's source is a man aged 18 to 29 with alopecia areata. Some clones in this sample may be carry-over from other donors' samples. The chain has TRBV4-2 and TRBJ1-5, with 7 bases that match TRBD1. The CDR3 region is CAGYRGQPQHF. Here the CDR3 DNA reads TGTGCCGGTTACAGGGGTCAGCCCCAGCATTTT.